This T cell receptor (beta chain) was profiled in a study of cytotoxic CD8 clonotypes in ibrutinib-treated CLL. Sequencing used immunoSEQ multiplex PCR; TCRdb keeps in-frame clones, though not all of them. The repertoire includes 270,000 or so clones, approximately 79% of them detected once, and about 5.3% sits in the top ten. Germline V gene lookup returns CDR1 SGHRS and CDR2 YFSETQ. This CDR3 region has 15 residues. V was shortened by 5 bases and J by 4 bases, with 19 bases between the two germline ends. V gene TRBV5-1 combines with J gene TRBJ2-7; D may be TRBD2 (6 bases). This sequence originates from a human donor with chronic lymphocytic leukemia. The sequencing used PBMCs, collected at disease progression, from a patient treated with ibrutinib. CDR3 nucleotide sequence: TGCGCCAGCAGACTGTTGCGGGGTGGAGTTTACGAGCAGTACTTC. Its translation: CASRLLRGGVYEQYF.